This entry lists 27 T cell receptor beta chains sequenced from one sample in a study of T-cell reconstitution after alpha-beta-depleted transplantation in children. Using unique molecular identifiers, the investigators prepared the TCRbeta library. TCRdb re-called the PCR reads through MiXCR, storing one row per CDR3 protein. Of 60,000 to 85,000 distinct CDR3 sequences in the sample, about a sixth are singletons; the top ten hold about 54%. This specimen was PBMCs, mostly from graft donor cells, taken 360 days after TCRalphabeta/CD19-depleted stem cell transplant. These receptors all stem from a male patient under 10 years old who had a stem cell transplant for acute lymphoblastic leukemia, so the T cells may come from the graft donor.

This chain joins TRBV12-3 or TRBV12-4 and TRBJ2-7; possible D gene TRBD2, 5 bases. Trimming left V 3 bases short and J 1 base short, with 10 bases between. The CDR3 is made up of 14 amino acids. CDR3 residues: CASSLSRGSYEQYF. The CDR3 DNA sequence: TGTGCCAGCAGTTTGTCCCGGGGTTCCTACGAGCAGTACTTC.

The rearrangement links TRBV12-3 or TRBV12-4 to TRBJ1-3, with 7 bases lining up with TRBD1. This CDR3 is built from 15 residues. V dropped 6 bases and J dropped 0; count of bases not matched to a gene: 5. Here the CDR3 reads CASRKTGISGNTIYF. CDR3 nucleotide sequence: TGTGCCAGCAGGAAGACAGGGATCTCTGGAAACACCATATATTTT.

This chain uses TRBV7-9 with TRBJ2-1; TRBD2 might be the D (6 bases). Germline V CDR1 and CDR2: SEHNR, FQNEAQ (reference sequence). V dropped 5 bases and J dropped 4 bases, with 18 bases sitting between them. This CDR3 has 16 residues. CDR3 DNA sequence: TGTGCCAGCAGCCCAAGGGTCGAGACTAGGTACAATGAGCAGTTCTTC. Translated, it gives CASSPRVETRYNEQFF.

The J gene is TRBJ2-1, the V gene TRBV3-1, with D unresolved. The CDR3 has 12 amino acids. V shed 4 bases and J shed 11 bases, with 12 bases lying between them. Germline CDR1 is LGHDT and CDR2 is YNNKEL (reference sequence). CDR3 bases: TGTGCCAGCAGCCCCGGACCACCACAGCAGTTCTTC. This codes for CASSPGPPQQFF.

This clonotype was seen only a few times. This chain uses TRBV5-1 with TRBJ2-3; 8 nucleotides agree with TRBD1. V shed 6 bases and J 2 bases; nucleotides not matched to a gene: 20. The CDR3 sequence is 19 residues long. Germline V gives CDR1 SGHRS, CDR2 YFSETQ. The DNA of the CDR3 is TGCGCCAGCATGAAGACAGGGGCGGCGTCGATTCTTATCACAGATACGCAGTATTTT. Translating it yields CASMKTGAASILITDTQYF.

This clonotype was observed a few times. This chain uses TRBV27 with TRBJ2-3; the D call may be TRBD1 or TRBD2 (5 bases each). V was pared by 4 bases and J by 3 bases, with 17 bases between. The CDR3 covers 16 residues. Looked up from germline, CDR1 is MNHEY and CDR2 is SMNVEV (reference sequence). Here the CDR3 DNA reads TGTGCCAGCAGTTCGGGACCTTCTCTACGGACAGATACGCAGTATTTT. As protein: CASSSGPSLRTDTQYF.

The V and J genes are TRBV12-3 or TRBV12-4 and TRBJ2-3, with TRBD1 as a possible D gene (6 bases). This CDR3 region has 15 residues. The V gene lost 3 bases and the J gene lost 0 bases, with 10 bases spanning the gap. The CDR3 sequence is CASSFGQPSTDTQYF. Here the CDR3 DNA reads TGTGCCAGCAGTTTCGGACAGCCTAGCACAGATACGCAGTATTTT.

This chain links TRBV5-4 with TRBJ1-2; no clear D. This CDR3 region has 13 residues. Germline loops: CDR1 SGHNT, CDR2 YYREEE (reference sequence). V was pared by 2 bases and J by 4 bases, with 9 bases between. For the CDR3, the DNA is TGTGCCAGCAGCTTTTGGGGAGGCTATGGCTACACCTTC. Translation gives CASSFWGGYGYTF.

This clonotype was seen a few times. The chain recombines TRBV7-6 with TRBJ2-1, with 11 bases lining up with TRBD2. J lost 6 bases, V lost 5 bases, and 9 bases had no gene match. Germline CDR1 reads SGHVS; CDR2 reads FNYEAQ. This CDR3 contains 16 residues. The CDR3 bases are TGTGCCAGCAGCGCATCCGGGACTAGCGGCCGCAATGAGCAGTTCTTC. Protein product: CASSASGTSGRNEQFF.

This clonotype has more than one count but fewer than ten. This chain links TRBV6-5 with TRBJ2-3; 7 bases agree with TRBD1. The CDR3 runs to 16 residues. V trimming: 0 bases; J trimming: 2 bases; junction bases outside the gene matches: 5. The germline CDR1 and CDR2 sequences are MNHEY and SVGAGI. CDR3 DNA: TGTGCCAGCAGTTACTCGCGGACAGGATACACAGATACGCAGTATTTT. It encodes CASSYSRTGYTDTQYF.

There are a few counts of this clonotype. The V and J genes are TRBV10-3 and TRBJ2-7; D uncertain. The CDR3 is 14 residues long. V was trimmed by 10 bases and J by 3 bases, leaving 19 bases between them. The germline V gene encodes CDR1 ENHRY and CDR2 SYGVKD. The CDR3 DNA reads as TGTGCCACCAAACATCAGGACGTAGGCTACGAGCAGTACTTC. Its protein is CATKHQDVGYEQYF.

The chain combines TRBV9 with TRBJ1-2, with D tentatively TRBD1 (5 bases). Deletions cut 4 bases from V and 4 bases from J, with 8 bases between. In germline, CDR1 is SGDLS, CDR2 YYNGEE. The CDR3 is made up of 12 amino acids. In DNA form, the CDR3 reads TGTGCCAGCAGCCCCGGGGGCTATGGCTACACCTTC. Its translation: CASSPGGYGYTF.

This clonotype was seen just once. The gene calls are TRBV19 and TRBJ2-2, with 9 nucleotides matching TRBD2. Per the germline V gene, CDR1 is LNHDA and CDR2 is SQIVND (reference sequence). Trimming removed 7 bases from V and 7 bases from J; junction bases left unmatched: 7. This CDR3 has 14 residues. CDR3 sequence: CASMSLAGIGELFF. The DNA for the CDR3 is TGTGCCAGTATGTCTCTAGCGGGAATCGGGGAGCTGTTTTTT. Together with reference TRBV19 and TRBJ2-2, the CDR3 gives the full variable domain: DGGITQSPKYLFRKEGQNVTLSCEQNLNHDAMYWYRQDPGQGLRLIYYSQIVNDFQKGDIAEGYSVSREKKESFPLTVTSAQKNPTAFYLCASMSLAGIGELFFGEGSRLTVL.

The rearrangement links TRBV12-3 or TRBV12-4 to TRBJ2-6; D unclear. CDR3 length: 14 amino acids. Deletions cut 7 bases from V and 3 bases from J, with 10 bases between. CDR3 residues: CASTPGVGANVLTF. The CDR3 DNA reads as TGTGCCAGCACCCCAGGTGTTGGGGCCAACGTCCTGACTTTC.

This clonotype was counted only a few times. CDR3 protein: CASSFWDRPYNEQFF. The CDR3 DNA is TGTGCCAGCAGTTTTTGGGACAGGCCTTACAATGAGCAGTTCTTC. The chain carries TRBV12-3 or TRBV12-4 and TRBJ2-1; TRBD1 agrees at 8 bases. J was trimmed by 4 bases and V by 3 bases; bases with no gene match: 5. The CDR3 sequence is 15 residues long.

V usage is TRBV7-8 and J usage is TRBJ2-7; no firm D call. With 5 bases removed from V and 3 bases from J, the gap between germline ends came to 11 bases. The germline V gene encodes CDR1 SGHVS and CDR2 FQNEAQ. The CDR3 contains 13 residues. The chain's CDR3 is CASSLPAVYEQYF. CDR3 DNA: TGTGCCAGCAGCCTTCCGGCGGTCTACGAGCAGTACTTC.

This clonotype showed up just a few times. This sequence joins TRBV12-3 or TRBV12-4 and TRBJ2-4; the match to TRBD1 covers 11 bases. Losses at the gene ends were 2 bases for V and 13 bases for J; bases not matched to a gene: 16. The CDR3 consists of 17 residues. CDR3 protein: CASSLKLSGQGVDKQYF. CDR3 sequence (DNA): TGTGCCAGCAGTTTAAAACTGTCGGGACAGGGGGTCGATAAACAGTACTTC.

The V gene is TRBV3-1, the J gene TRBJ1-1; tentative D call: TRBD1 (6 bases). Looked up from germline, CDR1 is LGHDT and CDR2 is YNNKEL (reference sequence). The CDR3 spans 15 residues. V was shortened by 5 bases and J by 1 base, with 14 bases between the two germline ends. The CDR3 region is CASSVAGTPNTEAFF. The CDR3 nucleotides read TGTGCCAGCAGCGTAGCAGGGACACCGAACACTGAAGCTTTCTTT.

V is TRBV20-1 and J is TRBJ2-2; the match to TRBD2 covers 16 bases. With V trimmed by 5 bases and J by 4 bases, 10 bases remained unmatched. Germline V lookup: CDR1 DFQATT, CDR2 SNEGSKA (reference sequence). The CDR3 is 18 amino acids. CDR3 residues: CSARRGLAGGEVTGELFF. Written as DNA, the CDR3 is TGCAGTGCTCGCCGGGGACTAGCGGGAGGGGAGGTCACCGGGGAGCTGTTTTTT.

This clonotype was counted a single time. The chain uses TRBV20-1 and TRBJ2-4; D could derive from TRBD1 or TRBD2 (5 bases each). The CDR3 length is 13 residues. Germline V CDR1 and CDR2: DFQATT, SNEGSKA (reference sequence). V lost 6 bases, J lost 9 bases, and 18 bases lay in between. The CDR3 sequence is CSAYIRERGIQYF. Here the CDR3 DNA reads TGCAGTGCCTATATCAGGGAGAGGGGCATTCAGTACTTC.

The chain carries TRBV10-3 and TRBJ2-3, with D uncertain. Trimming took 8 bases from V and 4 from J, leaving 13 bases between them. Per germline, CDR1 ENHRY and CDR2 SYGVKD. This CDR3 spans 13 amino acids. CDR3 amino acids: CAIGLIKADTQYF. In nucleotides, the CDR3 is TGTGCCATCGGGCTGATTAAGGCAGATACGCAGTATTTT.

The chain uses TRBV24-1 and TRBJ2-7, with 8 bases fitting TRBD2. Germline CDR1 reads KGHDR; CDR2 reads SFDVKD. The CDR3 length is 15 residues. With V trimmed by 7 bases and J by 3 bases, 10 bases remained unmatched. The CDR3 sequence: CATRRKGLVVYEQYF. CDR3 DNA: TGTGCCACCAGGAGGAAGGGACTAGTGGTCTACGAGCAGTACTTC.

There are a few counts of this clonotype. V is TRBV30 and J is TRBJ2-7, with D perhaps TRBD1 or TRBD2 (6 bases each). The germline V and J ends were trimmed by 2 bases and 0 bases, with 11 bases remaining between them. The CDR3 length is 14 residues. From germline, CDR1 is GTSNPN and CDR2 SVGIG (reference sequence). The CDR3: CAWSLGGGSYEQYF. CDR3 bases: TGTGCCTGGAGTCTAGGAGGGGGCTCCTACGAGCAGTACTTC.

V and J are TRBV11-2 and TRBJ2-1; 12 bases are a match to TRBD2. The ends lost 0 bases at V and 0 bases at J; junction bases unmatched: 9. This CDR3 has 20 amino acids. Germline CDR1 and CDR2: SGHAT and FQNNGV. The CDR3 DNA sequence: TGTGCCAGCAGCTTAGATGGGAGACTAGCGGGGGCGAGCTCCTACAATGAGCAGTTCTTC. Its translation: CASSLDGRLAGASSYNEQFF.

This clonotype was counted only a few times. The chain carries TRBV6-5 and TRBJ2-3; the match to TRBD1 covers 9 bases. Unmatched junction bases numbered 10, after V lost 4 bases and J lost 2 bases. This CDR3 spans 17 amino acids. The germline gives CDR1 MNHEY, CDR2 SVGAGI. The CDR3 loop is CASSSNRGLRITDTQYF. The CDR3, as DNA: TGTGCCAGCAGTTCTAACAGGGGGCTTAGGATCACAGATACGCAGTATTTT.

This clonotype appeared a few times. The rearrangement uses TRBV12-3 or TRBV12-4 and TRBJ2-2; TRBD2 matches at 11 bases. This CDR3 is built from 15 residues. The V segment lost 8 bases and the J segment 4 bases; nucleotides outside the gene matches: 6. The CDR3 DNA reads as TGTGCCAGCGCTTTAGCGGGAGGGATCACCGGGGAGCTGTTTTTT. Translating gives CASALAGGITGELFF.

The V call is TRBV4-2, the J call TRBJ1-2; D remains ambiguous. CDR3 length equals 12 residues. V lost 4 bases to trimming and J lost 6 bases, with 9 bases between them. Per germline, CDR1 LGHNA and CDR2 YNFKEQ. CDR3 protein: CASSPARHGYTF. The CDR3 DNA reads TGTGCCAGCAGCCCCGCCAGGCATGGCTACACCTTC.